This T cell receptor beta chain came from a study of identical twins (dated by TCRdb to 2015 to 2016). A note on the overall study: To test whether fetal clonotypes persist, this study deep-sequenced TCR alpha and beta repertoires from monozygotic twins, from unrelated adults of various ages, and from cord blood. To rule out contamination, replicate twin experiments were performed at different times with different library preparation protocols. Study-level results and caveats: Compared with coincidental sharing between unrelated individuals, out-of-frame TCR alpha sequences shared between twins had an excess of sequences with low generation probability. Fewer insertions were carried by abundant cord blood beta clonotypes, a similar but weaker trend appeared in young adult naive repertoires, and no such trend appeared in memory repertoires. In monozygotic twins, recombination models systematically underestimated out-of-frame TCR alpha sharing, but the models matched the sharing seen between unrelated individuals. The excess sharing between twins in beta out-of-frame sequences was weaker because fewer shared sequences reduced the signal-to-noise ratio. Zero-insertion analyses could be partly confounded by invariant T cells such as MAIT and iNKT, though diverse VJ usage argued against such confounding for most clonotypes. Because the same donors could not be followed over many years, the conclusions relied on cross-sectional statistical analysis.

Including the terminal cysteine and phenylalanine, the CDR3 comprises 15 residues. The DNA shown is the 45-base CDR3, in frame from base 1. V and J lose 0 bases and 3 bases, and a span of 11 bases separates them. Looking up the germline V gene (reference sequence) yields CDR1 SGHKS and CDR2 YYEKEE. This clonotype has at least ten counts. Its antigen is still unknown. One base away there is no much larger clone; base qualities are not given. Every donor in the study was a healthy Caucasian. Three pairs of female monozygotic twins, all aged roughly 18 to 29 years, made up the twin cohort. RNA for TCR libraries was isolated from peripheral blood mononuclear cells. Library method: 5' RACE. Sequencing took place on an Illumina HiSeq 2000. A universal primer binding site was introduced by template switching, and a unique molecular identifier was present in the final cDNA, enabling accurate counting of TCR cDNA molecules. Specific primers in the conserved constant-segment region were used to synthesize first-strand cDNA for the TCR alpha and beta chains. To control for contamination, every cDNA library carried two barcodes: a SMART-Mk sample barcode plus Illumina barcodes. TruSeq adapter sequences, together with Illumina sample barcodes, were added in two successive PCR steps. Sequencing of the TCR alpha and beta cDNA libraries was done on the Illumina HiSeq platform using custom primers. The published analysis was carried out like this. Unique molecular identifiers were extracted from raw reads with MiGEC, and CDR3 positions were determined with MiXCR. For each individual, recombination models were inferred using an EM algorithm with the repgenHMM and IGoR tools. The analysis of shared clonotypes was done with the tcR package in R, with sharing normalized by the product of cloneset sizes. To study raw recombination without the effects of thymic and clonal selection, out-of-frame nonproductive sequences were analyzed. Starting from the raw public reads, TCRdb applied fastp trimming at Q25, assembled clones with MiXCR and retained in-frame beta chains. Rows with one shared CDR3 protein collapse into an entry with the most common genes and DNA. V and J calls and clone size were set by TCRdb, not the authors. The sample records hundreds of thousands of distinct CDR3 sequences, about 9.4% of which are singletons. Of the sample, about 0.98% falls within the top ten clones.

Separately, the same data were catalogued under a study of yellow fever vaccine responses in identical twins. From that second study: The T cell response to vaccination in identical twins was reported by the authors to appear partly convergent and partly personalized. In identical twins, the study followed T cell clones that responded to the vaccine with precision.

The clonotype was recovered from a woman under 30 in good health. The specimen was PBMCs. The receptor chain draws on TRBV5-5 and TRBJ2-3; the D gene cannot be named for sure. This receptor has the CDR3 CASSLAVGWTDTQYF. DNA sequence: TGTGCCAGCAGCTTGGCGGTAGGGTGGACAGATACGCAGTATTTT. Reference TRBV5-5 and TRBJ2-3 proteins supply the regions before and after the CDR3; the full variable domain is: DAGVTQSPTHLIKTRGQQVTLRCSPISGHKSVSWYQQVLGQGPQFIFQYYEKEERGRGNFPDRFSARQFPNYSSELNVNALLLGDSALYLCASSLAVGWTDTQYFGPGTRLTVL.